This is a list of T cell receptor beta chains from one sample in a study of Graves' ophthalmopathy and Graves' hyperthyroidism. TCRdb reprocessed the multiplex PCR reads via MiXCR and lists one record per CDR3 protein. The profile covers roughly 610,000 distinct CDR3 sequences, with 20% to 25% appearing a single time and roughly 6.9% taken by the ten largest. The sequencing input was peripheral blood. These TCRs come from a woman between 18 and 30 years old with stable Graves' hyperthyroidism. Some clones in this sample may be carry-over from other donors' samples. The CDR3 runs from the conserved cysteine through the conserved F or W. The D gene is left open where the match is weak. Clone sizes are given selectively: once, few, many, or a class where the clone is expanded.

CDR3nt | CDR3aa | v_gene | d_gene | j_gene | abundance
TGTGCCAGCAGCCAAGATCTTTGGACAGCGAACACCGGGGAGCTGTTTTTT | CASSQDLWTANTGELFF | TRBV3-1 | . | TRBJ2-2 | .
TGCGCCAGCAGCTCACAGGGGGCGCGTCCCTACGAGCAGTACTTC | CASSSQGARPYEQYF | TRBV5-1 | TRBD1 | TRBJ2-7 | many
TGTGCCAGCAGTTACGACCTTAGCGGGAGAAGATACTTC | CASSYDLSGRRYF | TRBV6-5 | TRBD2 | TRBJ2-5 | .
TGTGCCAGCATTGCCTTTGGGACGGGGTCCTACGAGCAGTACTTC | CASIAFGTGSYEQYF | TRBV6-1 | . | TRBJ2-7 | .
TGTGCCAGCAGTGACCCCGGGACAGGTTCTCAGCCCCAGCATTTT | CASSDPGTGSQPQHF | TRBV6-1 | TRBD1 | TRBJ1-5 | few
TGTGCCAGCAGGAGGGTGAACGGCAATCAGCCCCAGCATTTT | CASRRVNGNQPQHF | TRBV6-1 | . | TRBJ1-5 | few
TGTGCCAGCAGTTACTCGATTCTGGGGACCACTGGAGCTTTCTTT | CASSYSILGTTGAFF | TRBV6-5 | . | TRBJ1-1 | many
TGTGCCAGCAGAGATTCCTGGGACACCGGGGAGCTGTTTTTT | CASRDSWDTGELFF | TRBV28 | . | TRBJ2-2 | once
TGTGCCAGTAGTACAGGGTGGGAGTCTGAAGCTTTCTTT | CASSTGWESEAFF | TRBV19 | . | TRBJ1-1 | many
TGCAGCGTTGAGACAGGGGCATCAGAGACCCAGTACTTC | CSVETGASETQYF | TRBV29-1 | TRBD1 | TRBJ2-5 | many
TGTGCCAGCAGCCCCGGGACAGGGGTGCGCAATCAGCCCCAGCATTTT | CASSPGTGVRNQPQHF | TRBV13 | TRBD1 | TRBJ1-5 | .
TGCAGTGCCGAAGGAATGACAGGGGAAGGCTACACCTTC | CSAEGMTGEGYTF | TRBV20-1 | TRBD1 | TRBJ1-2 | many
TGTGCCAGCAGTGGATTCAGGAACAATCAGCCCCAGCATTTT | CASSGFRNNQPQHF | TRBV2 | . | TRBJ1-5 | many
TGTGCCAGCAGCCAAGACACGGGAAGGAATCAGCCCCAGCATTTT | CASSQDTGRNQPQHF | TRBV3-1 | . | TRBJ1-5 | once
TGTGCCATCAGTGAGTCCGGGACGGACACAGATACGCAGTATTTT | CAISESGTDTDTQYF | TRBV10-3 | . | TRBJ2-3 | few
TGTGCTAGTGGTCCTCAGGGGCCAAATGGCTACACCTTC | CASGPQGPNGYTF | TRBV12-5 | . | TRBJ1-2 | many
TGTGCCAGCAGCAACGGGTCCACCGGGGAGCTGTTTTTT | CASSNGSTGELFF | TRBV12-3/TRBV12-4 | . | TRBJ2-2 | many
TGTGCCAGCAGCGTAACAGCGGGAGGGAGGACCGGGGAGCTGTTTTTT | CASSVTAGGRTGELFF | TRBV9 | TRBD2 | TRBJ2-2 | many
TGTGCCAGCAGCCTCACCCGGGACAGGGAGGAGCAGTACTTC | CASSLTRDREEQYF | TRBV7-9 | TRBD1 | TRBJ2-7 | many
TGTGCCAGCTCAAACGCGGAGGGGGAGATGGGGACTGAAGCTTTCTTT | CASSNAEGEMGTEAFF | TRBV18 | . | TRBJ1-1 | .
TGTGCCAGCAGCTTAGGCCGACAGGGAAGAGACATTCAGTACTTC | CASSLGRQGRDIQYF | TRBV11-2 | TRBD1 | TRBJ2-4 | many
TGTGCCAGCACCGAGCGGGAGAGGTACGAGCAGTACTTC | CASTERERYEQYF | TRBV28 | TRBD2 | TRBJ2-7 | many
TGTGCCAGCAGCTTCGCGGGGGAAGAGACCCAGTACTTC | CASSFAGEETQYF | TRBV11-2 | TRBD2 | TRBJ2-5 | many
TGTGCCAGCAGCGCCGGTGCTGGACCGCTCTCCTTC | CASSAGAGPLSF | TRBV9 | . | TRBJ1-2 | many
TGCAGTGCTAGGGATGTATCTAACTATGGCTACACCTTC | CSARDVSNYGYTF | TRBV20-1 | . | TRBJ1-2 | many
TGCAGCGTACCGACACTCACCCAAGAGACCCAGTACTTC | CSVPTLTQETQYF | TRBV29-1 | . | TRBJ2-5 | many
TGTGCCAGCGCCACCGGGACAGGGGGCTTAGAGCAGTACTTC | CASATGTGGLEQYF | TRBV28 | TRBD1 | TRBJ2-7 | many
TGTGCCACCAGCAGAGATCCCGGGCGTCAGCCCCAGCATTTT | CATSRDPGRQPQHF | TRBV15 | . | TRBJ1-5 | .